One sample yielded the 26 T cell receptor beta chains listed below, sequenced in a study of blood T cell repertoires in COVID-19 (dated by TCRdb to between 2020 and 2021). The library was prepared using the immunoSEQ multiplex PCR assay. TCRdb's version of the immuneACCESS table is confined to in-frame rearrangements and falls short of the full clone set. An unresolved V gene accounts for under half of the shortfall where checked; the remainder is of unknown origin. Counted in this sample were 57,000 or so clones; approximately 86% of them appeared once. The top ten hold roughly 5% of the sample. Sequenced sample: peripheral blood. All receptors derive from a man between 65 and 85 years old with acute or convalescent COVID-19.

The chain recombines TRBV19 with TRBJ1-4, with 7 bases lining up with TRBD1. J was trimmed by 8 bases and V by 9 bases; bases with no gene match: 9. CDR3 length: 13 residues. Per germline, CDR1 LNHDA and CDR2 SQIVND (reference sequence). The CDR3 loop is CASGGGRVEKLFF. In nucleotides, the CDR3 is TGTGCCAGCGGAGGGGGCAGGGTGGAAAAACTGTTTTTT. The full variable domain, its missing parts supplied by reference TRBV19 and TRBJ1-4, is DGGITQSPKYLFRKEGQNVTLSCEQNLNHDAMYWYRQDPGQGLRLIYYSQIVNDFQKGDIAEGYSVSREKKESFPLTVTSAQKNPTAFYLCASGGGRVEKLFFGSGTQLSVL.

J is TRBJ2-1 and V is TRBV3-1 (or the pseudogene TRBV3-2); possibly TRBD1 for D (6 bases). CDR3 size: 15 residues. CDR1 and CDR2 (germline): LGHDT, YNNKEL (reference sequence). Trimming removed 1 base at V and 6 bases at J, with 13 bases between. CDR3 sequence reads: CASSQADRGGNEQFF. CDR3 sequence (DNA): TGTGCCAGCAGCCAAGCAGACAGAGGGGGCAATGAGCAGTTCTTC.

J is TRBJ1-3 and V is TRBV18, with unresolved D. The CDR3 is 16 residues long. V was clipped by 3 bases and J by 0 bases, with 12 bases between them. Looked up from germline, CDR1 is KGHSH and CDR2 is LQKENI. The DNA for the CDR3 is TGTGCCAGCTCACCGTCAGCGGCGACCTCTGGAAACACCATATATTTT. This encodes CASSPSAATSGNTIYF.

The chain uses TRBV25-1 and TRBJ1-2; weak D call: TRBD1 (6 bases). Germline V gene sequence: CDR1 MGHDK, CDR2 SYGVNS. CDR3 length: 12 residues. Trimming stripped 4 bases from V and 4 bases from J, with 7 bases between. This CDR3 reads CASSAQGYGYTF. In DNA form, the CDR3 reads TGTGCCAGCAGTGCACAGGGCTATGGCTACACCTTC.

CDR3 in DNA: TGTGCCAGCAGCTTGACAGGGGAGGGCCCTGAAGCTTTCTTT. Translating it yields CASSLTGEGPEAFF. The chain has TRBV9 and TRBJ1-1; 8 bases agree with TRBD1. V gave up 4 bases and J gave up 6 bases; unmatched junction bases: 8. The CDR3 totals 14 residues. The germline gives CDR1 SGDLS, CDR2 YYNGEE.

V usage is TRBV19 and J usage is TRBJ2-5; D is undetermined. The V end was cut by 3 bases, the J end by 3 bases, with 8 bases between. This CDR3 is built from 13 residues. The germline CDR1 and CDR2 sequences are LNHDA and SQIVND (reference sequence). As DNA, the CDR3 is TGTGCCAGTAGTATGGGCAGAGAAGAGACCCAGTACTTC. Amino acid sequence: CASSMGREETQYF.

CDR3 sequence reads: CASATGSFYGYTF. In nucleotides, the CDR3 is TGTGCCAGCGCCACAGGGTCGTTCTATGGCTACACCTTC. This chain uses TRBV6-5 with TRBJ1-2; perhaps TRBD1 as D (6 bases). CDR1 is MNHEY and CDR2 is SVGAGI in the germline V gene. The CDR3 loop spans 13 amino acids. V lost 8 bases and J lost 4, with 14 bases in between.

This clone was observed many times. The chain employs TRBV5-4 and TRBJ1-2; TRBD1 agrees at 7 bases. The length of the CDR3 is 14 residues. Trimming cost V 3 bases and J 6 bases; bases outside gene matches: 8. CDR1 is SGHNT and CDR2 is YYREEE in the germline V gene (reference sequence). CDR3 coding DNA: TGTGCCAGCAGCTCAGAGTACAGGGGTAATGGCTACACCTTC. Encoded protein: CASSSEYRGNGYTF.

V and J are TRBV10-2 and TRBJ1-2; D not certain. This CDR3 is 14 amino acids long. Trimming cost V 10 bases and J 0 bases, with 15 bases left between them. Per germline, CDR1 WSHSY and CDR2 SAAADI. The CDR3 sequence is CATGVAASNYGYTF. DNA for the CDR3: TGCGCCACCGGGGTAGCAGCATCTAACTATGGCTACACCTTC.

The chain employs TRBV5-1 and TRBJ2-5; 9 bases line up with TRBD1. This CDR3 has 16 residues. With 4 bases clipped from V and 6 bases from J, the junction kept 13 bases outside the gene matches. The germline V gene has CDR1 SGHRS and CDR2 YFSETQ. For the CDR3, the DNA is TGCGCCAGCAGCCCCGACCCCCAGACAGGGGGGAAGACCCAGTACTTC. As protein: CASSPDPQTGGKTQYF.

The rearrangement links TRBV5-5 to TRBJ2-2, with D maybe TRBD2 (5 bases). CDR1 SGHKS and CDR2 YYEKEE come from the germline V gene (reference sequence). V dropped 0 bases and J dropped 5 bases, with 5 bases sitting between them. The CDR3 spans 13 residues. The DNA of the CDR3 is TGTGCCAGCAGCTTGGGAGGGACCGGGGAGCTGTTTTTT. Protein: CASSLGGTGELFF.

The V and J genes are TRBV3-1 (or the pseudogene TRBV3-2) and TRBJ1-4; TRBD1 matches 10 bases. CDR1 is LGHDT and CDR2 is YNNKEL in the germline V gene (reference sequence). J lost 4 bases, V lost 1 base, and 3 bases had no gene match. The CDR3 length is 16 residues. CDR3 DNA sequence: TGTGCCAGCAGCCAAGCGGGACAGGGGAGTAATGAAAAACTGTTTTTT. Protein product: CASSQAGQGSNEKLFF.

The genes are TRBV10-1 and TRBJ2-1; perhaps TRBD1 as D (6 bases). Germline assignment: CDR1 WNHNN and CDR2 SYGVQD (reference sequence). This CDR3 has 17 amino acids. Trimming pared 4 bases from V and 0 bases from J, leaving 16 bases between. This CDR3 is CASSVGRGYSSYNEQFF. The DNA for the CDR3 is TGCGCCAGCAGTGTTGGCAGGGGCTATAGCTCCTACAATGAGCAGTTCTTC.

The rearrangement joins TRBV7-9 to TRBJ1-1; 7 nucleotides line up with TRBD1. After removal of 2 bases from V and 11 bases from J, the junction contained 5 bases not matched to a gene. This CDR3 contains 12 residues. Germline V gene lookup returns CDR1 SEHNR and CDR2 FQNEAQ (reference sequence). The CDR3: CASSLLQGSAFF. The CDR3 bases are TGTGCCAGCAGCTTATTACAGGGGAGTGCTTTCTTT. Looking up the rest from reference TRBV7-9 and TRBJ1-1 gives the full variable domain: DTGVSQNPRHKITKRGQNVTFRCDPISEHNRLYWYRQTLGQGPEFLTYFQNEAQLEKSRLLSDRFSAERPKGSFSTLEIQRTEQGDSAMYLCASSLLQGSAFFGQGTRLTVV.

J is TRBJ2-1 and V is TRBV18; TRBD2 agrees at 8 bases. CDR3 length equals 17 residues. Trimming cost V 1 base and J 3 bases; bases outside gene matches: 8. Germline loops: CDR1 KGHSH, CDR2 LQKENI. The CDR3 nucleotides are TGTGCCAGCTCACCACTGGGGGGTAGCGGGGTCTACAATGAGCAGTTCTTC. It yields the protein CASSPLGGSGVYNEQFF.

The chain has TRBV10-3 and TRBJ2-7, with 12 bases fitting TRBD2. J was trimmed by 4 bases and V by 5 bases; bases with no gene match: 6. Germline lookup yields CDR1 ENHRY and CDR2 SYGVKD. The CDR3 runs to 15 residues. The CDR3 DNA follows: TGTGCCATCAGTAACCCGACTAGCGGGGGTTACGAGCAGTACTTC. Residues: CAISNPTSGGYEQYF.

The genes are TRBV5-1 and TRBJ2-2, with 9 positions matching TRBD1. Trimming removed 1 base from V and 2 bases from J; junction bases left unmatched: 21. The CDR3 extends over 22 amino acids. From germline, CDR1 is SGHRS and CDR2 YFSETQ. The CDR3 DNA reads TGCGCCAGCAGCTTGTTCCCCGGATATAGGCCTCTGACAGGGGGAAACACCGGGGAGCTGTTTTTT. Its protein is CASSLFPGYRPLTGGNTGELFF.

This chain joins TRBV7-2 and TRBJ2-3, with 9 bases aligning to TRBD2. The CDR3 is made up of 18 amino acids. The germline V gene encodes CDR1 SGHTA and CDR2 FQGNSA. J gave up 2 bases and V 1 base, and 10 bases lay outside the gene matches. This CDR3 is CASSLGPTSGRYTDTQYF. In DNA form, the CDR3 reads TGTGCCAGCAGCTTAGGCCCCACTAGCGGGCGATACACAGATACGCAGTATTTT.

The V and J genes are TRBV6-1 and TRBJ1-5; D call uncertain. This CDR3 has 16 residues. CDR1 MNHNS and CDR2 SASEGT come from the germline V gene. The ends were cut back, 1 base at V and 6 bases at J, with 16 bases in the middle. CDR3 protein: CASSEVVLRVGQPQHF. The CDR3 region has the DNA TGTGCCAGCAGTGAAGTGGTCTTGAGGGTCGGTCAGCCCCAGCATTTT.

CDR3 loop: CASSVGGTHLGDTQYF. The CDR3 DNA reads as TGTGCCAGCAGCGTAGGCGGGACCCATCTGGGGGATACGCAGTATTTT. The chain uses TRBV9 and TRBJ2-3; D might be TRBD2 (6 bases). CDR1 is SGDLS, CDR2 YYNGEE, per germline. V was trimmed by 0 bases and J by 6 bases, leaving 17 bases between them. There are 16 residues in the CDR3.

The V call is TRBV18, the J call TRBJ2-1, with D tentatively TRBD1 (7 bases). V lost 2 bases to trimming and J lost 7 bases, with 15 bases between them. The germline V gene encodes CDR1 KGHSH and CDR2 LQKENI. The length of the CDR3 is 15 residues. Written as DNA, the CDR3 is TGTGCCAGCTCACCAACGCAGGGGGGTACTAATGAGCAGTTCTTC. Translation gives CASSPTQGGTNEQFF.

The V and J genes are TRBV25-1 and TRBJ2-3, with D perhaps TRBD2 (5 bases). The germline V gene encodes CDR1 MGHDK and CDR2 SYGVNS. Trimming cost V 4 bases and J 7 bases, with 9 bases left between them. This CDR3 is built from 12 residues. Written as DNA, the CDR3 is TGTGCCAGCAGTGGCCCGGGAAATACGCAGTATTTT. Encoded protein: CASSGPGNTQYF.

This clone was observed once. The genes are TRBV20-1 and TRBJ2-7, with D maybe TRBD2 (5 bases). This CDR3 contains 13 residues. Trimming took 3 bases from V and 7 from J, leaving 16 bases between them. Germline CDR1 reads DFQATT; CDR2 reads SNEGSKA (reference sequence). CDR3 in amino acids: CSASGTHRGEQYF. DNA for the CDR3: TGCAGTGCTAGTGGTACCCACCGGGGAGAGCAGTACTTC.

The chain is built from TRBV2 and TRBJ1-5; 7 bases are a match to TRBD1. V lost 6 bases and J lost 4; bases outside the gene matches: 9. Per germline, CDR1 SNHLY and CDR2 FYNNEI. The CDR3 is 15 residues long. CDR3 bases: TGTGCCAGCAGCGTCGACAGGGAAGTAAATCAGCCCCAGCATTTT. Translating gives CASSVDREVNQPQHF.

This clone occurred many times. Germline and junction disagree at one end, which may indicate a read error. V and J are TRBV27 and TRBJ2-3, with D hard to call. CDR3 length: 14 amino acids. Germline loops: CDR1 MNHEY, CDR2 SMNVEV (reference sequence). In nucleotides, the CDR3 is TGTGCCAGCAGTTTATCGGTAGGAGCTATAGCAGTGAATTTT. Translated, it gives CASSLSVGAIAVNF.

This rearrangement joins TRBV5-4 to TRBJ2-1; tentative D call: TRBD2 (7 bases). CDR3 size: 16 residues. CDR1 is SGHNT and CDR2 is YYREEE in the germline V gene (reference sequence). V was clipped by 9 bases and J by 2 bases, with 21 bases between them. The CDR3 is CATGEGGSQTYNEQFF. The CDR3 DNA reads TGTGCCACGGGGGAGGGGGGCTCTCAAACCTACAATGAGCAGTTCTTC.